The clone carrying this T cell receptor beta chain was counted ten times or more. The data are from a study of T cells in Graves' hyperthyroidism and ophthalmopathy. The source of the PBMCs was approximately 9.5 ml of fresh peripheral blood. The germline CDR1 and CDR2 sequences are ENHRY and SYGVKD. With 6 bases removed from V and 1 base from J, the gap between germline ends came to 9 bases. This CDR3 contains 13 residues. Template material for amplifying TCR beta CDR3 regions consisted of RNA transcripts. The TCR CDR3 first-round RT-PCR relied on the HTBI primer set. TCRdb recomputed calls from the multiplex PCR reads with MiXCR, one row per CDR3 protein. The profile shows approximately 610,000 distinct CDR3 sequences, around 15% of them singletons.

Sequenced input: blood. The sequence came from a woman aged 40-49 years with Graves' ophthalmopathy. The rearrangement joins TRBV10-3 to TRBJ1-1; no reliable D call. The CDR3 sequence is CAIRGTGNTEAFF. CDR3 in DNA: TGTGCCATCAGGGGAACGGGGAACACTGAAGCTTTCTTT.